These 17 T cell receptor beta chains originate from one sample sequenced in a study of OX40 agonist ivuxolimab in advanced cancers. Clones were read by immunoSEQ multiplex PCR, and TCRdb kept only the in-frame ones, dropping some. The repertoire holds about 35,000 clones, with 65% to 80% as singletons. The material was CD4+ or CD8+ T cells sorted from blood, obtained in a trial of the OX40 agonist ivuxolimab. The source of these receptors is an adult with an advanced solid tumor such as melanoma, head and neck, liver or kidney cancer.

This chain connects TRBV6-6 to TRBJ2-3; D unclear. The CDR3 has 12 amino acids. Trimming took 7 bases from V and 2 from J, leaving 7 bases between them. Germline CDR1 is MNHNY and CDR2 is SVGAGI (reference sequence). The CDR3 region has the DNA TGTGCCAGCACCCCGCCCACAGATACGCAGTATTTT. This codes for CASTPPTDTQYF.

The chain carries TRBV12-5 and TRBJ2-5; D gene ambiguous. Germline assignment: CDR1 LGHNT and CDR2 FRNRAP. The CDR3 extends over 12 amino acids. Between the trimmed V and J ends, which lost 5 bases and 5 bases, there was a span of 9 bases. In nucleotides, the CDR3 is TGTGCTAGTGGTCCGACCCAGGAGACCCAGTACTTC. Protein product: CASGPTQETQYF.

The rearrangement joins TRBV2 to TRBJ2-5, with 7 bases identical to TRBD1. CDR1 is SNHLY, CDR2 FYNNEI, per germline. V dropped 11 bases and J dropped 2; count of bases not matched to a gene: 8. There are 13 residues in the CDR3. The CDR3 DNA reads as TGTGCCTGGGACAGAAACACACAAGAGACCCAGTACTTC. Encoded protein: CAWDRNTQETQYF.

The V and J genes are TRBV19 and TRBJ2-7; unclear D gene. Germline lookup yields CDR1 LNHDA and CDR2 SQIVND (reference sequence). The CDR3 covers 12 residues. Trimming stripped 6 bases from V and 2 bases from J, with 8 bases between. Here the CDR3 reads CASSRGTYEQYF. The DNA of the CDR3 is TGTGCCAGTAGCCGTGGGACCTACGAGCAGTACTTC.

The J gene is TRBJ1-5, the V gene TRBV30, with D unresolved. This CDR3 has 13 residues. Trimming removed 0 bases from V and 4 bases from J, with 7 bases in between. Germline assignment: CDR1 GTSNPN and CDR2 SVGIG (reference sequence). The CDR3 coding sequence is TGTGCCTGGAGTGTACGAAATAATCAGCCCCAGCATTTT. It yields the protein CAWSVRNNQPQHF.

The rearrangement uses TRBV5-5 and TRBJ1-2; 9 bases agree with TRBD1. From germline, CDR1 is SGHKS and CDR2 YYEKEE (reference sequence). Unmatched junction bases numbered 2, after V lost 4 bases and J lost 4 bases. CDR3 length equals 13 residues. DNA of the CDR3: TGTGCCAGCAGCAAGGACAGGGGCTATGGCTACACCTTC. Protein product: CASSKDRGYGYTF.

This sequence joins TRBV28 and TRBJ2-7; D ambiguous. The CDR3 is made up of 13 amino acids. V was trimmed by 6 bases and J by 5 bases, leaving 14 bases between them. Germline V gene lookup returns CDR1 MDHEN and CDR2 SYDVKM. The CDR3 spells CASSRAPTNEQYF. The CDR3 coding sequence is TGTGCCAGCAGCCGGGCGCCCACGAACGAGCAGTACTTC.

The CDR3 here is CASSLQGSGANEKLFF. CDR3 bases: TGCGCCAGCAGCTTGCAGGGGTCGGGGGCTAATGAAAAACTGTTTTTT. The chain links TRBV5-1 to TRBJ1-4, with D possibly TRBD1 on 6 matching bases. V was cut by 1 base and J by 3 bases, with 13 bases left in between. Germline V CDR1 and CDR2: SGHRS, YFSETQ. The CDR3 is 16 residues long. Complete variable domain (other parts from reference TRBV5-1 and TRBJ1-4): KAGVTQTPRYLIKTRGQQVTLSCSPISGHRSVSWYQQTPGQGLQFLFEYFSETQRNKGNFPGRFSGRQFSNSRSEMNVSTLELGDSALYLCASSLQGSGANEKLFFGSGTQLSVL.

The chain is built from TRBV18 and TRBJ2-3; TRBD2 matches at 7 bases. Trimming at V came to 2 bases and at J to 4 bases, leaving 6 bases not matched to a gene. Germline CDR1 KGHSH, CDR2 LQKENI. The CDR3 is made up of 15 amino acids. CDR3 in DNA: TGTGCCAGCTCACCAACGGGGGGACCCCCAGATACGCAGTATTTT. It codes for CASSPTGGPPDTQYF.

The rearrangement links TRBV10-2 to TRBJ2-1; 10 positions match TRBD1. CDR3 size: 14 residues. Per the germline V gene, CDR1 is WSHSY and CDR2 is SAAADI. Germline trimming cut 3 bases from V and 9 bases from J; bases unmatched to any gene: 5. The CDR3: CASSDPGQGTEQFF. The CDR3 nucleotides are TGCGCCAGCAGTGACCCGGGACAGGGGACTGAGCAGTTCTTC.

The gene calls are TRBV30 and TRBJ2-3, with D possibly TRBD2 on 6 matching bases. There are 12 residues in the CDR3. Germline assignment: CDR1 GTSNPN and CDR2 SVGIG (reference sequence). V gave up 6 bases and J gave up 1 base, with 8 bases separating them. CDR3 DNA: TGTGCCTGCCGCGGGGGCACAGATACGCAGTATTTT. It codes for CACRGGTDTQYF. Variable domain in full (rest from reference TRBV30 and TRBJ2-3): SQTIHQWPATLVQPVGSPLSLECTVEGTSNPNLYWYRQAAGRGLQLLFYSVGIGQISSEVPQNLSASRPQDRQFILSSKKLLLSDSGFYLCACRGGTDTQYFGPGTRLTVL.

This chain links TRBV7-9 with TRBJ2-7; D uncertain. V lost 2 bases to trimming and J lost 2 bases, with 10 bases between them. Germline lookup yields CDR1 SEHNR and CDR2 FQNEAQ (reference sequence). The CDR3 has 14 amino acids. The CDR3 loop reads CASSLNWPPYEQYF. The CDR3 DNA sequence: TGTGCCAGCAGCTTAAATTGGCCTCCCTACGAGCAGTACTTC.

The V call is TRBV7-8, the J call TRBJ1-4; D remains unclear. CDR3 length: 15 residues. V lost 1 base and J lost 4, with 10 bases in between. The germline V gene has CDR1 SGHVS and CDR2 FQNEAQ. CDR3 in amino acids: CASSLGGVGNEKLFF. In nucleotides, the CDR3 is TGTGCCAGCAGCTTAGGCGGGGTGGGTAATGAAAAACTGTTTTTT.

This clone has only a few counts. The rearrangement uses TRBV5-1 and TRBJ1-6, with 10 bases identical to TRBD1. The germline V gene encodes CDR1 SGHRS and CDR2 YFSETQ. V shed 3 bases, J shed 7 bases, and the junction held 4 bases outside the gene matches. CDR3 length: 15 residues. CDR3 coding DNA: TGCGCCAGCAGCTCGGGACAGGGGTCGAATTCACCCCTCCACTTT. Amino acid sequence: CASSSGQGSNSPLHF.

The chain has TRBV6-6 and TRBJ1-2; 8 nucleotides match TRBD1. Germline assignment: CDR1 MNHNY and CDR2 SVGAGI (reference sequence). The CDR3 spans 16 residues. V was clipped by 4 bases and J by 3 bases; unmatched bases: 10. Written as DNA, the CDR3 is TGTGCCAGCAGTTCCAATGGACAGGGCACAGACTATGGCTACACCTTC. It yields the protein CASSSNGQGTDYGYTF.

The genes are TRBV5-1 and TRBJ2-3; 11 bases align to TRBD2. V was pared by 3 bases and J by 5 bases, with 8 bases of the junction left unmatched. Per germline, CDR1 SGHRS and CDR2 YFSETQ. The CDR3 has 16 amino acids. The CDR3 coding sequence is TGCGCCAGCAGCTACAAGACTAGCGGGGAGGGAGATACGCAGTATTTT. Its translation: CASSYKTSGEGDTQYF. The full variable domain, completed using reference TRBV5-1 and TRBJ2-3, is KAGVTQTPRYLIKTRGQQVTLSCSPISGHRSVSWYQQTPGQGLQFLFEYFSETQRNKGNFPGRFSGRQFSNSRSEMNVSTLELGDSALYLCASSYKTSGEGDTQYFGPGTRLTVL.

The V call is TRBV29-1, the J call TRBJ2-3; D is ambiguous. V gave up 7 bases and J gave up 2 bases, with 10 bases separating them. Germline V gives CDR1 SQVTM, CDR2 ANQGSEA. The CDR3 spans 12 residues. The CDR3 region is CSATPNTDTQYF. DNA for the CDR3: TGCAGCGCTACACCGAACACAGATACGCAGTATTTT.